This TCR beta chain was captured by sequencing in a study of blood T cell repertoires in COVID-19. On the study more broadly: COVID-19 samples, acute and convalescent, were from the United States, Italy and Spain. The analysed material was cDNA or gDNA that came from T cells, B-cell-depleted T cells, or PBMCs.

Authors' data handling: Estimated nucleated cell counts came from reference gene primer amplification. Assay used: immunoSEQ multiplex PCR; TCRdb lists only in-frame clones, some missing. That table furnishes V, J and clone size, whereas the DNA furnished D and trimming. This repertoire shows some 250,000 clones, under 90% found once; its top ten account for about 3%. The TCR was taken from a young woman with acute or convalescent COVID-19. Sequenced input: peripheral blood.

DNA of the CDR3: TGTGCCAGCAGCTTAGGCGGTACAAGTGGGCTCCAGCGGGTCTACAATGAGCAGTTCTTC. It is translated as CASSLGGTSGLQRVYNEQFF. V gene TRBV11-3 combines with J gene TRBJ2-1, with D maybe TRBD2 (6 bases). The V gene's germline CDR1 is SGHNT and CDR2 YENEEA. The CDR3 contains 20 residues. The V end was cut by 1 base, the J end by 3 bases, with 25 bases between.